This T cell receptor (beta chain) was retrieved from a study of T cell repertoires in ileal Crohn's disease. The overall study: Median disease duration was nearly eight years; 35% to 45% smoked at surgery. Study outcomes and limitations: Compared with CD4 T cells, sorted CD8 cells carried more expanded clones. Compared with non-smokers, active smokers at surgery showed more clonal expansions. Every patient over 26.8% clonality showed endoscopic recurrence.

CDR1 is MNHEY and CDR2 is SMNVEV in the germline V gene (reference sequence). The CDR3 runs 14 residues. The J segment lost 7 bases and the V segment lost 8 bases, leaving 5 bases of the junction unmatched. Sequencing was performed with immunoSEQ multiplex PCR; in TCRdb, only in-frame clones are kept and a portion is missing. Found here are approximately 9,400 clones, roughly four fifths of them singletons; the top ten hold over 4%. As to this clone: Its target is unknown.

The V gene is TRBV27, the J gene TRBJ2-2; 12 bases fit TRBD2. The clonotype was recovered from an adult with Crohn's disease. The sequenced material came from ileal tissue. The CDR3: CASRTSGEVGELFF. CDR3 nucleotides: TGTGCCAGCCGGACTAGCGGGGAGGTCGGGGAGCTGTTTTTT.